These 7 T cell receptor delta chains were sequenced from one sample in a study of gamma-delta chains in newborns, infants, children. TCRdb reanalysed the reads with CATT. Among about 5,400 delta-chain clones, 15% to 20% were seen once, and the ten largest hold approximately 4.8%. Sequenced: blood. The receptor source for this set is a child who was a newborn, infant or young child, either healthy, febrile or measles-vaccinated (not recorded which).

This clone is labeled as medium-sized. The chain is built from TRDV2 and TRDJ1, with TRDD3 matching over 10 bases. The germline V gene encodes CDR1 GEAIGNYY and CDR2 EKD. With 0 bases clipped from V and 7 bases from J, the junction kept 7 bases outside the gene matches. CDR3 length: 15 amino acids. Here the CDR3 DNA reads TGTGCCTGTGACACCGCCGCACTGGGGGATCCTAAACTCATCTTT. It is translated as CACDTAALGDPKLIF.

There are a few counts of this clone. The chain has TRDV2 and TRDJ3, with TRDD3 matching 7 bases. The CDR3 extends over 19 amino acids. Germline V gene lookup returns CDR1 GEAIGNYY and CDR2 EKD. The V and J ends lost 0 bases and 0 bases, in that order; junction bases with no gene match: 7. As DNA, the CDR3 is TGTGCCTGTGACACCTGGGGGACACACCGCTCCTGGGACACCCGACAGATGTTTTTC. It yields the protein CACDTWGTHRSWDTRQMFF.

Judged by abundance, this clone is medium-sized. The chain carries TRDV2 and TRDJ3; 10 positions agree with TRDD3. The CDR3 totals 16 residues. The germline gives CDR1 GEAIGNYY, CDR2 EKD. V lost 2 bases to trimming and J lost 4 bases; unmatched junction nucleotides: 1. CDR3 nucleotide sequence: TGTGCCTGTGACATACTGGGGGATTGGGACACCCGACAGATGTTTTTC. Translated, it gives CACDILGDWDTRQMFF.

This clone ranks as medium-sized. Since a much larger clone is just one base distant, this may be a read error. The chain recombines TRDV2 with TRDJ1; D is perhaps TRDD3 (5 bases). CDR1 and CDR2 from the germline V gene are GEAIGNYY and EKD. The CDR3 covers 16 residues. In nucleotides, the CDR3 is TGTGCCCGTGACCAAGTGGGGACCCCGTACACCGATAAACTCATCTTT. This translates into CARDQVGTPYTDKLIF.

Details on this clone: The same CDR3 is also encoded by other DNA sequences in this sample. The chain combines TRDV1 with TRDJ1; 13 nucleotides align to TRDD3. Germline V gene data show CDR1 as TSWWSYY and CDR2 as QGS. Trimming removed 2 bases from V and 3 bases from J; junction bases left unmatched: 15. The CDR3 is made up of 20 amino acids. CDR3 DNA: TGTGCTCTTGGGGAAATCGTGCATCCACTGGGGGATACGCGGGCCGATAAACTCATCTTT. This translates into CALGEIVHPLGDTRADKLIF.

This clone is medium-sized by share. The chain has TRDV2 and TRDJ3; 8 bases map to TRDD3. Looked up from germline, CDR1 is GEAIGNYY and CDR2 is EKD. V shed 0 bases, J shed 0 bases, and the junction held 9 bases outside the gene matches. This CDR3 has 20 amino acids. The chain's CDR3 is CACDTVLGERSSWDTRQMFF. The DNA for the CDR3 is TGTGCCTGTGACACCGTCCTGGGGGAGCGTAGCTCCTGGGACACCCGACAGATGTTTTTC.

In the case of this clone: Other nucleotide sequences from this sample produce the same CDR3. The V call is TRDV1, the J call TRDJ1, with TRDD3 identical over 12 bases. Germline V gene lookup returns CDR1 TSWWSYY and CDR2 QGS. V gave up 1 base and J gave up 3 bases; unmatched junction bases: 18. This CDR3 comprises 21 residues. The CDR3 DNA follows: TGTGCTCTTGGGGAACAAGCGTCCCCTATGACTTACTGGGGGATACCCGATAAACTCATCTTT. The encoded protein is CALGEQASPMTYWGIPDKLIF.